This T cell receptor beta chain was recovered during a study of shared clonotypes between healthy human individuals. At the level of the study: Each donor's CD8 memory used one plate, CD8 naive two, each CD4 subset three.

Details on this clone: The antigen is undetermined. One junction end does not reproduce the germline sequence, and a read error may be involved.

In germline, CDR1 is SGHNT, CDR2 YENEEA. The CDR3 contains 15 residues. Findings and caveats of the study: The small donor group covered limited genetic and exposure diversity. In general, naive subsets displayed greater estimated richness than memory subsets did.

Sequenced by immunoSEQ multiplex PCR; TCRdb stores in-frame clones only, minus some. Among 2 million to 2.5 million clones, 93% were seen once, and the ten largest hold about 0.39%. This TCR came from a man between 18 and 29 years old in good health. Some clones in this sample may be carry-over from other donors' samples. The sample was naive CD4+ T cells from PBMCs. Subset in this sample: CD45RA+ positively selected. The J gene is TRBJ1-1, the V gene TRBV11-3; the match to TRBD1 covers 7 bases. The CDR3 region has the DNA TGCGCCAGCAGCCCGCGGGACAGCTTGAACACTGAAGCTTTCTTT. It specifies CASSPRDSLNTEAFF.